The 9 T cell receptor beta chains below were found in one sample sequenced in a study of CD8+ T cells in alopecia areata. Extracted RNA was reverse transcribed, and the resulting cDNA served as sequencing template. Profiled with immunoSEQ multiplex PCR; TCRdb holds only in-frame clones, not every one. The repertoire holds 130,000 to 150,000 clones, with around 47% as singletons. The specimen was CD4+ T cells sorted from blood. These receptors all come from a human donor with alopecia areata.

CDR3 in amino acids: CSVVSGLAGYEQYF. CDR3 nucleotides: TGCAGCGTTGTTTCGGGACTAGCGGGATACGAGCAGTACTTC. The V gene is TRBV29-1, the J gene TRBJ2-7; TRBD2 aligns across 13 bases. This CDR3 has 14 amino acids. Germline V lookup: CDR1 SQVTM, CDR2 ANQGSEA. Trimming took 4 bases from V and 4 from J; bases not matched to a gene: 4.

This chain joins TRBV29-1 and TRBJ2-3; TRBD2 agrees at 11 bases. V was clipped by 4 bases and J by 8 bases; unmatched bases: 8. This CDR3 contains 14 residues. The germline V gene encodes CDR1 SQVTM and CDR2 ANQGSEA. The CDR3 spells CSVGLAGGPGTQYF. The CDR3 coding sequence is TGCAGCGTTGGGCTAGCGGGAGGCCCCGGTACGCAGTATTTT.

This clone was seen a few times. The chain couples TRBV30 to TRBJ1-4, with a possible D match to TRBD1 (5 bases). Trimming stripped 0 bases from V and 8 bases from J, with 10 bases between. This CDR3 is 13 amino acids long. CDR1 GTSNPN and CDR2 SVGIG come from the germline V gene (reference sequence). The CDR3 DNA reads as TGTGCCTGGAGTGTTACAGGCCAAGAAAAACTGTTTTTT. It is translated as CAWSVTGQEKLFF.

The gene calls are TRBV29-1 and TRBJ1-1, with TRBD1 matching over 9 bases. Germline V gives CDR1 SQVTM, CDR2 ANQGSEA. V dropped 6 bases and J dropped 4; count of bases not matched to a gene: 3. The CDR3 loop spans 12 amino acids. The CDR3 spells CSVPGQGTEAFF. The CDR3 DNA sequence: TGCAGCGTCCCGGGACAGGGCACTGAAGCTTTCTTT.

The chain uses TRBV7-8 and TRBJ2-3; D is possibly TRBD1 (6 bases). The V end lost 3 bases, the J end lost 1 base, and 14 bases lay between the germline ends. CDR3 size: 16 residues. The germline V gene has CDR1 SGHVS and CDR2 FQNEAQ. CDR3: CASSLSTQGRTDTQYF. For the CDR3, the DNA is TGTGCCAGCAGCTTGTCTACTCAGGGGCGCACAGATACGCAGTATTTT. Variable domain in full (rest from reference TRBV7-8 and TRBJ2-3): GAGVSQSPRYKVAKRGQDVALRCDPISGHVSLFWYQQALGQGPEFLTYFQNEAQLDKSGLPSDRFFAERPEGSVSTLKIQRTQQEDSAVYLCASSLSTQGRTDTQYFGPGTRLTVL.

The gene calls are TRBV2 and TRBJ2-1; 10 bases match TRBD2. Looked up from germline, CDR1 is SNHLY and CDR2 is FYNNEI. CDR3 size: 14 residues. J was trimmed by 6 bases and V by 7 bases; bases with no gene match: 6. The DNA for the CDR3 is TGTGCCAGCATGCCTAGCGGGAGTCTCAATGAGCAGTTCTTC. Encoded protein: CASMPSGSLNEQFF.

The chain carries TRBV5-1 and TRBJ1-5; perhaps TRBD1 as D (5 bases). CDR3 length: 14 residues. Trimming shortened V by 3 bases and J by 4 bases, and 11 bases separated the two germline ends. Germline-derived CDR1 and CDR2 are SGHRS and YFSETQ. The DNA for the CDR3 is TGCGCCAGCAGCTCAGGAACAGGAAATCAGCCCCAGCATTTT. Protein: CASSSGTGNQPQHF.

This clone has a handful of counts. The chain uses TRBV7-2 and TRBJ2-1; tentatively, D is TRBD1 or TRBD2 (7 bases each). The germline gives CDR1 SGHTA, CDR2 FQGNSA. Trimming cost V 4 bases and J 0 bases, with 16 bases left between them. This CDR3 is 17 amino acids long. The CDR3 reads CASSSRGGGSSYNEQFF. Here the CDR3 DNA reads TGTGCCAGCAGCTCCAGGGGGGGCGGGAGCTCCTACAATGAGCAGTTCTTC.

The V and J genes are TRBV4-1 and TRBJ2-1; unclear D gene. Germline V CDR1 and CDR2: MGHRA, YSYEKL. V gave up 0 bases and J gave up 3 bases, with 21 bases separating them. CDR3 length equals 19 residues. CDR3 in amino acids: CASSQDLAADVGGYNEQFF. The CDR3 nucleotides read TGCGCCAGCAGCCAAGACCTTGCCGCAGACGTGGGCGGCTACAATGAGCAGTTCTTC.